One sample yielded the 25 T cell receptor beta chains listed below, sequenced in a study of blood T cell repertoires in COVID-19 (dated by TCRdb to 2018 to 2021). Libraries were constructed by the immunoSEQ multiplex PCR assay. Entries here come from immuneACCESS through TCRdb and include only in-frame sequences with V and J called. Some clones fail to appear in such tables; in the studies checked, an unresolved V gene covers under half of the shortfall, and the cause of the remainder is unknown. Present in this sample are around 130,000 clones, about 87% of which were seen just once. The ten largest clones add up to under 6.5% of the sample. Sequenced material: peripheral blood. These receptors were obtained from a human donor in a cohort sampled during active COVID-19.

This rearrangement joins TRBV28 to TRBJ1-2; D might be TRBD1 (5 bases). CDR3 size: 16 residues. V lost 5 bases to trimming and J lost 4 bases, with 20 bases between them. Germline V gene lookup returns CDR1 MDHEN and CDR2 SYDVKM. The CDR3 DNA sequence: TGTGCCAGCAGTCCCTTTCGGAGGGGTTTTGGCTATGGCTACACCTTC. The encoded protein is CASSPFRRGFGYGYTF.

V is TRBV2 and J is TRBJ1-2; no definite D call. The CDR3 totals 15 residues. Germline-derived CDR1 and CDR2 are SNHLY and FYNNEI. The V end lost 0 bases, the J end lost 4 bases, and 12 bases lay between the germline ends. CDR3 sequence reads: CASSEARGWGYGYTF. For the CDR3, the DNA is TGTGCCAGCAGTGAAGCGCGAGGGTGGGGCTATGGCTACACCTTC.

Written as DNA, the CDR3 is TGTGCCAGCAGGGGGGGGACGGTTCTGAACACTGAAGCTTTCTTT. Translation gives CASRGGTVLNTEAFF. The chain couples TRBV6-5 to TRBJ1-1, with D possibly matching TRBD1 (5 bases). V lost 6 bases and J 0 bases, leaving 14 bases between the germline ends. This CDR3 region has 15 residues. The germline CDR1 and CDR2 sequences are MNHEY and SVGAGI.

The table lists this clone with a few counts. This chain uses TRBV5-3 with TRBJ1-5; 8 positions match TRBD1. TRBV5-3 is an ORF for which the function is uncertain. V trimming: 5 bases; J trimming: 0 bases; junction bases outside the gene matches: 10. CDR3 length equals 17 residues. The CDR3: CARRWDRRTDSNQPQHF. Here the CDR3 DNA reads TGTGCCAGAAGATGGGACAGGAGGACGGATAGCAATCAGCCCCAGCATTTT.

Regarding this clone: The identical CDR3 is also encoded by other nucleotide sequences in the sample. CDR3 bases: TGCGCCAGCAGCCAAGTGCGAGATACGCAGTATTTT. Its protein is CASSQVRDTQYF. This sequence joins TRBV4-1 and TRBJ2-3; D is unresolved. Trimming took 1 base from V and 5 from J, leaving 4 bases between them. The CDR3 consists of 12 residues. Germline loops: CDR1 MGHRA, CDR2 YSYEKL.

V usage is TRBV2 and J usage is TRBJ2-2; 11 nucleotides agree with TRBD2. Germline V CDR1 and CDR2: SNHLY, FYNNEI. J lost 2 bases, V lost 4 bases, and 3 bases had no gene match. The length of the CDR3 is 16 residues. Here the CDR3 reads CASSALAGGNTGELFF. In DNA, the CDR3 is TGTGCCAGCAGTGCGCTAGCGGGGGGCAACACCGGGGAGCTGTTTTTT.

The chain recombines TRBV30 with TRBJ2-2; D is unresolved. The germline V gene encodes CDR1 GTSNPN and CDR2 SVGIG (reference sequence). The V and J ends lost 5 bases and 6 bases respectively, with 10 bases between them. This CDR3 is 12 amino acids long. CDR3: CAWGRVSGELFF. The CDR3, as DNA: TGTGCCTGGGGCCGGGTGTCCGGGGAGCTGTTTTTT.

The chain joins TRBV28 to TRBJ2-7, with a possible D match to TRBD1 (6 bases). Germline V gene lookup returns CDR1 MDHEN and CDR2 SYDVKM. The CDR3 length is 14 residues. V was pared by 3 bases and J by 0 bases, with 9 bases between. The CDR3 spells CASSLQGTSYEQYF. CDR3 bases: TGTGCCAGCAGTTTGCAGGGGACCTCCTACGAGCAGTACTTC.

The sample holds a few counts of this clone. The chain has TRBV6-5 and TRBJ1-1; D unresolved. The CDR3 spans 15 residues. CDR1 is MNHEY, CDR2 SVGAGI, per germline. Deletions cut 4 bases from V and 6 bases from J, with 18 bases between. The DNA of the CDR3 is TGTGCCAGCAGTTCCCTTGTAACGGGAGGTCCTGAAGCTTTCTTT. Protein product: CASSSLVTGGPEAFF.

The V call is TRBV18, the J call TRBJ2-3, with D tentatively TRBD2 (6 bases). Trimming pared 3 bases from V and 4 bases from J, leaving 17 bases between. Germline loops: CDR1 KGHSH, CDR2 LQKENI. The CDR3 loop spans 16 amino acids. CDR3 residues: CASSPREASGADTQYF. CDR3 sequence (DNA): TGTGCCAGCTCACCCAGGGAAGCGTCGGGAGCAGATACGCAGTATTTT.

This sequence joins TRBV6-5 and TRBJ1-3, with unresolved D. Germline V gives CDR1 MNHEY, CDR2 SVGAGI. The CDR3 sequence is 16 residues long. Trimming removed 2 bases at V and 0 bases at J, with 11 bases between. This chain's CDR3 is CASSYSKDYSGNTIYF. Here the CDR3 DNA reads TGTGCCAGCAGTTACAGCAAGGACTACTCTGGAAACACCATATATTTT.

V usage is TRBV28 and J usage is TRBJ2-2; TRBD2 is a possible D gene (6 bases). The CDR3 contains 16 residues. V lost 7 bases, J lost 4 bases, and 19 bases lay in between. Germline V gene lookup returns CDR1 MDHEN and CDR2 SYDVKM. The CDR3 sequence: CASTPLRERVTGELFF. The CDR3 DNA reads TGTGCCAGCACCCCCTTACGGGAGAGGGTCACCGGGGAGCTGTTTTTT.

The table lists this clone with a few counts. The chain links TRBV7-9 to TRBJ1-2; D is possibly TRBD1 (5 bases). Between the trimmed V and J ends, which lost 5 bases and 4 bases, there was a span of 17 bases. This CDR3 is 15 amino acids long. Germline values: CDR1 SEHNR, CDR2 FQNEAQ (reference sequence). In nucleotides, the CDR3 is TGTGCCAGCAGCCCACAGGAGCACTCTATCTATGGCTACACCTTC. Protein: CASSPQEHSIYGYTF. The full variable domain, completed using reference TRBV7-9 and TRBJ1-2, is DTGVSQNPRHKITKRGQNVTFRCDPISEHNRLYWYRQTLGQGPEFLTYFQNEAQLEKSRLLSDRFSAERPKGSFSTLEIQRTEQGDSAMYLCASSPQEHSIYGYTFGSGTRLTVV.

The J gene is TRBJ2-5, the V gene TRBV30; no definite D call. The CDR3 is made up of 14 amino acids. V was pared by 2 bases and J by 2 bases, with 12 bases between. Germline lookup yields CDR1 GTSNPN and CDR2 SVGIG (reference sequence). The chain's CDR3 is CAWSPWAGQETQYF. CDR3 DNA sequence: TGTGCCTGGAGTCCTTGGGCAGGACAAGAGACCCAGTACTTC.

V is TRBV6-6 and J is TRBJ1-3, with D tentatively TRBD1 (5 bases). CDR1 and CDR2 (germline): MNHNY, SVGAGI (reference sequence). This CDR3 has 16 residues. V lost 6 bases and J 0 bases, leaving 15 bases between the germline ends. CDR3: CASSTGTKSSGNTIYF. CDR3 nucleotides: TGTGCCAGCAGCACCGGGACTAAGAGCTCTGGAAACACCATATATTTT.

V gene TRBV2 combines with J gene TRBJ2-7; a possible D gene is TRBD1 (6 bases). V dropped 6 bases and J dropped 3 bases, with 9 bases sitting between them. Germline loops: CDR1 SNHLY, CDR2 FYNNEI. The CDR3 loop spans 12 amino acids. DNA of the CDR3: TGTGCCAGCAGGATCAGGGGCTACGAGCAGTACTTC. This encodes CASRIRGYEQYF. Filled out from reference TRBV2 and TRBJ2-7, the complete variable domain reads EPEVTQTPSHQVTQMGQEVILRCVPISNHLYFYWYRQILGQKVEFLVSFYNNEISEKSEIFDDQFSVERPDGSNFTLKIRSTKLEDSAMYFCASRIRGYEQYFGPGTRLTVT.

The gene calls are TRBV5-1 and TRBJ2-7, with TRBD2 identical over 8 bases. The germline V gene encodes CDR1 SGHRS and CDR2 YFSETQ. The CDR3 sequence is 14 residues long. Losses at the gene ends were 6 bases for V and 6 bases for J; bases not matched to a gene: 11. The DNA of the CDR3 is TGCGCCAGCACCCTGGTCCCGGGGGGGGGCGAGCAGTACTTC. This translates into CASTLVPGGGEQYF.

The chain recombines TRBV6-5 with TRBJ2-3, with TRBD2 identical over 8 bases. The CDR3 runs 14 residues. Germline CDR1 reads MNHEY; CDR2 reads SVGAGI. V gave up 10 bases and J gave up 2 bases; unmatched junction bases: 8. The CDR3 DNA follows: TGTGCCACGGCCCAGCGGGGGCCCACAGATACGCAGTATTTT. This translates into CATAQRGPTDTQYF.

V usage is TRBV9 and J usage is TRBJ1-1, with a tentative D call TRBD1 (5 bases). This CDR3 spans 16 amino acids. CDR1 and CDR2 from the germline V gene are SGDLS and YYNGEE. V shed 3 bases and J shed 0 bases, with 15 bases lying between them. The CDR3 is CASSGGERGLNTEAFF. The CDR3 coding sequence is TGTGCCAGCAGCGGAGGGGAGCGGGGTTTGAACACTGAAGCTTTCTTT.

A few counts support this clone. This chain connects TRBV23-1 to TRBJ2-7, with TRBD1 identical over 7 bases. TRBV23-1 is identified as an open reading frame with a role that is uncertain. Losses at the gene ends were 2 bases for V and 3 bases for J; bases not matched to a gene: 4. The CDR3 consists of 14 residues. CDR3 in amino acids: CASSQADRFYEQYF. The CDR3 DNA reads TGCGCCAGCAGTCAAGCGGACAGGTTCTACGAGCAGTACTTC.

Regarding this clone: The germline gene is not matched at one end of the junction; a read error may be the cause. The rearrangement links TRBV3-1 (or the pseudogene TRBV3-2) to TRBJ1-2; perhaps TRBD1 as D (6 bases). Germline V gene sequence: CDR1 LGHDT, CDR2 YNNKEL (reference sequence). This CDR3 has 14 residues. The CDR3 DNA is TGTGCCAGCAGTCAAGGCAAGGGGGTGGGAGGCTACACCTTC. It translates to CASSQGKGVGGYTF.

The J gene is TRBJ1-1, the V gene TRBV28; 7 nucleotides align to TRBD1. V lost 4 bases to trimming and J lost 5 bases; unmatched junction nucleotides: 10. CDR1 MDHEN and CDR2 SYDVKM come from the germline V gene. This CDR3 spans 15 amino acids. CDR3: CASSSPHRGRTEAFF. CDR3 sequence (DNA): TGTGCCAGCAGTTCCCCCCACAGGGGTAGAACTGAAGCTTTCTTT.

The chain couples TRBV11-2 to TRBJ2-7, with a weak D call TRBD1 (5 bases). Germline values: CDR1 SGHAT, CDR2 FQNNGV. The CDR3 is 12 residues long. The V end lost 3 bases, the J end lost 4 bases, and 7 bases lay between the germline ends. In DNA, the CDR3 is TGTGCCAGCAGCTTCCCAGGGTACGAGCAGTACTTC. Its protein is CASSFPGYEQYF.

The chain is built from TRBV27 and TRBJ2-2, with a tentative D call TRBD1 (6 bases). The germline gives CDR1 MNHEY, CDR2 SMNVEV (reference sequence). Trimming left V 2 bases short and J 4 bases short, with 14 bases between. The CDR3 covers 16 residues. The CDR3 loop is CASSLRWGPGTGELFF. The CDR3 DNA follows: TGTGCCAGCAGTTTACGTTGGGGGCCCGGCACCGGGGAGCTGTTTTTT.

The rearrangement joins TRBV5-6 to TRBJ2-7; no clear D gene. The CDR3 consists of 15 residues. CDR1 SGHDT and CDR2 YYEEEE come from the germline V gene. Trimming removed 2 bases from V and 4 bases from J, with 16 bases in between. Here the CDR3 reads CASSFLGSLLYEQYF. DNA of the CDR3: TGTGCCAGCAGCTTCCTAGGCTCACTTTTATACGAGCAGTACTTC.